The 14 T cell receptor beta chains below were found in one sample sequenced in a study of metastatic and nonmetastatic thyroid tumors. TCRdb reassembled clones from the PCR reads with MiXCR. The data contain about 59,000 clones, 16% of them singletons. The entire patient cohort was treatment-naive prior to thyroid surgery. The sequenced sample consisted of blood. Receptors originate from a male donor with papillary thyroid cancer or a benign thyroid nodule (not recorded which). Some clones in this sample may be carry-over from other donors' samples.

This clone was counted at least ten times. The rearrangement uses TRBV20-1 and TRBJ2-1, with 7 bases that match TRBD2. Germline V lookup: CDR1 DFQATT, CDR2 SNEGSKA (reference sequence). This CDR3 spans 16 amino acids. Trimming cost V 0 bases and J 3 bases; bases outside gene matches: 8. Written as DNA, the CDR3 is TGCAGTGCTAGAGATAGGGACCAGCGGGGCTACAATGAGCAGTTCTTC. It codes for CSARDRDQRGYNEQFF.

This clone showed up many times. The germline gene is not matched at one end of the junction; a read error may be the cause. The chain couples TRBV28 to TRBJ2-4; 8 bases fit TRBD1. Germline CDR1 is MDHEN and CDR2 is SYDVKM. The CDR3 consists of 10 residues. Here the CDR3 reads CASTPGQVPF. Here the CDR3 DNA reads TGTGCCAGCACCCCGGGACAGGTACCCTTC.

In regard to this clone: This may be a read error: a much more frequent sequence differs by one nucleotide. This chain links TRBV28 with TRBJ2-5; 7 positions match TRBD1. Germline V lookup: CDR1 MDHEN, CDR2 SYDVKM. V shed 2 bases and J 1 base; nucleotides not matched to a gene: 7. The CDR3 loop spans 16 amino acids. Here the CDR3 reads CASSLTLTGRQETQYF. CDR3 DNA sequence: TGTGCCAGCAGTTTAACGCTGACAGGGCGCCAAGAGACCCAGTACTTC.

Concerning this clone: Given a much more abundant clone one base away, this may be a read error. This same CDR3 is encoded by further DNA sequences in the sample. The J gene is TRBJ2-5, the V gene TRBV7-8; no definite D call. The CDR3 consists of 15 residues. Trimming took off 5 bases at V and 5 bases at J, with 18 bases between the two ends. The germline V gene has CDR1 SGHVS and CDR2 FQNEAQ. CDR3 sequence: CASSPIRAKGETQYF. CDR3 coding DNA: TGTGCCAGCAGCCCTATTCGAGCCAAAGGTGAGACCCAGTACTTC.

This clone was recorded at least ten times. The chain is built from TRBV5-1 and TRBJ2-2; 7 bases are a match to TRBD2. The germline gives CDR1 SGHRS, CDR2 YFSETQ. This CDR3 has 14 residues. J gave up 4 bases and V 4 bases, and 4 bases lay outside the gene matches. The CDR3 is CASSGGEGTGELFF. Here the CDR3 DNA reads TGCGCCAGCAGCGGAGGGGAGGGCACCGGGGAGCTGTTTTTT.

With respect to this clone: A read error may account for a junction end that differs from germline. For the CDR3, the DNA is TGTGCCATCAGACTCGACTACGATCAGTACTTC. It yields the protein CAIRLDYDQYF. The V and J genes are TRBV28 and TRBJ2-7, with D perhaps matching TRBD2 (5 bases). The germline V gene encodes CDR1 MDHEN and CDR2 SYDVKM. CDR3 length equals 11 residues.

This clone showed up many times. The chain's CDR3 is CASSLAGSRVTEAFF. CDR3 DNA sequence: TGTGCCAGCAGCCTCGCAGGAAGTAGGGTCACTGAAGCTTTCTTT. The chain carries TRBV7-9 and TRBJ1-1; D is undetermined. The CDR3 contains 15 residues. The germline V gene encodes CDR1 SEHNR and CDR2 FQNEAQ (reference sequence). The V and J ends lost 5 bases and 4 bases respectively, with 17 bases between them.

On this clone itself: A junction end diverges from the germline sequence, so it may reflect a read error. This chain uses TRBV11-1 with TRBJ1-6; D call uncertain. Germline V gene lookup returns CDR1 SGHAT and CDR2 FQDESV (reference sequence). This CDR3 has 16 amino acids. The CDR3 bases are TGTGCCAGCGGAGCCGGGAACGCCACCCCTAATTCACCCCTACACTTT. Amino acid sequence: CASGAGNATPNSPLHF.

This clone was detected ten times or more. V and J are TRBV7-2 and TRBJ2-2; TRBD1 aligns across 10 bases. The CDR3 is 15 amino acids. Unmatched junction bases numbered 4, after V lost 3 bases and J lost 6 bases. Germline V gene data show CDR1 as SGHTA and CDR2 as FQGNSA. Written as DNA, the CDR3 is TGTGCCAGCAGCTTGGGACAGGGGATGGCCGGGGAGCTGTTTTTT. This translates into CASSLGQGMAGELFF. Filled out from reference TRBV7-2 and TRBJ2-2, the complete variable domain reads GAGVSQSPSNKVTEKGKDVELRCDPISGHTALYWYRQSLGQGLEFLIYFQGNSAPDKSGLPSDRFSAERTGGSVSTLTIQRTQQEDSAVYLCASSLGQGMAGELFFGEGSRLTVL.

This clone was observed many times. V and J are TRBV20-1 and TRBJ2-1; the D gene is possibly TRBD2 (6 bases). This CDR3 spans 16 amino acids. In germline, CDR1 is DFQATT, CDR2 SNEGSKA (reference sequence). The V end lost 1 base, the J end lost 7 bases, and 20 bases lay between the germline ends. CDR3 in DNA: TGCAGTGCTAGAGGAACTAGCTTGCCCTCCGTAAATGAGCAGTTCTTC. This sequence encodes CSARGTSLPSVNEQFF.

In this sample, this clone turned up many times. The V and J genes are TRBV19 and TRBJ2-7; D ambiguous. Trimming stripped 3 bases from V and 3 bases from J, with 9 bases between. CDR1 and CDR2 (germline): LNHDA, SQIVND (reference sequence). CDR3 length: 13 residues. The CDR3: CASSIHPFYEQYF. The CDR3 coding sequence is TGTGCCAGTAGTATCCACCCCTTCTACGAGCAGTACTTC.

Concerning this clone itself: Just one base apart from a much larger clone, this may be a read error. The CDR3 here is CASSPVAAGRGEQFF. Here the CDR3 DNA reads TGTGCCAGCAGCCCAGTCGCGGCAGGCAGGGGTGAGCAGTTCTTC. The chain is built from TRBV6-1 and TRBJ2-1; D may be TRBD1 (6 bases). The V end was cut by 6 bases, the J end by 9 bases, with 21 bases between. Looked up from germline, CDR1 is MNHNS and CDR2 is SASEGT. The CDR3 length is 15 residues.

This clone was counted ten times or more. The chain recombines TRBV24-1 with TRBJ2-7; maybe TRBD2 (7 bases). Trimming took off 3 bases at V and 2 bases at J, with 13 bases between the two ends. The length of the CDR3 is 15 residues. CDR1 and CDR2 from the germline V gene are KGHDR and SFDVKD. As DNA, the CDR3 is TGTGCCACCAGTGATGGGGGGGGGGCCACCTACGAGCAGTACTTC. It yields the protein CATSDGGGATYEQYF.

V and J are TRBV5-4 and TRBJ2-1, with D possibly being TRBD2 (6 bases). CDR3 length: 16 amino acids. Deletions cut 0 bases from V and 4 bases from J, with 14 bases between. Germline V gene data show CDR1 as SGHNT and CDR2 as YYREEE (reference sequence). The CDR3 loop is CASSLVEGQGYNEQFF. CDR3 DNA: TGTGCCAGCAGCTTGGTGGAGGGGCAAGGATACAATGAGCAGTTCTTC.